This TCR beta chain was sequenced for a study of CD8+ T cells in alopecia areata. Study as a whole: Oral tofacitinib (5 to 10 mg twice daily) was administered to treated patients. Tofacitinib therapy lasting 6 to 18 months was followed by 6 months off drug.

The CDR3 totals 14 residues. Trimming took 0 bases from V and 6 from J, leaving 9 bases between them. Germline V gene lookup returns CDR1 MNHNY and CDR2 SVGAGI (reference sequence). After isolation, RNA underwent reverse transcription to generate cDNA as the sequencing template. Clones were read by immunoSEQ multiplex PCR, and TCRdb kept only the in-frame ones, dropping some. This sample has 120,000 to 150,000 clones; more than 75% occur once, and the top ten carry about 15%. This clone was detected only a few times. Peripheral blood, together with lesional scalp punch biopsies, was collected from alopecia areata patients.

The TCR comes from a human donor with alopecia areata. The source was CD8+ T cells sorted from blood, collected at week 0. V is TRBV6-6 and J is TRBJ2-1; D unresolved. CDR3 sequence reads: CASSYSGYGNEQFF. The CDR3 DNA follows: TGTGCCAGCAGTTACTCGGGTTATGGCAATGAGCAGTTCTTC.